The 15 T cell receptor beta chains listed next were all sequenced from one sample in a study of control samples from healthy donors and cancer patients. This table comes from immunoSEQ multiplex PCR, and its TCRdb copy is limited to in-frame clones, with some not included. The sample has approximately 94,000 clones, 80% to 95% seen once. What was sequenced was blood. The receptors stem from a woman aged 25 to 39 in good health.

This sequence joins TRBV28 and TRBJ1-5, with a possible D match to TRBD1 (5 bases). V was trimmed by 4 bases and J by 9 bases, leaving 22 bases between them. CDR3 length: 16 amino acids. The germline gives CDR1 MDHEN, CDR2 SYDVKM. CDR3 region: CASSSRDRGWGGPQHF. The CDR3 nucleotides are TGTGCCAGCAGTTCTCGGGACCGGGGATGGGGGGGGCCCCAGCATTTT. Filled out from reference TRBV28 and TRBJ1-5, the complete variable domain reads DVKVTQSSRYLVKRTGEKVFLECVQDMDHENMFWYRQDPGLGLRLIYFSYDVKMKEKGDIPEGYSVSREKKERFSLILESASTNQTSMYLCASSSRDRGWGGPQHFGDGTRLSIL.

The J gene is TRBJ2-1, the V gene TRBV3-1 (or the pseudogene TRBV3-2); 9 nucleotides line up with TRBD2. In germline, CDR1 is LGHDT, CDR2 YNNKEL (reference sequence). CDR3 length equals 17 residues. V shed 1 base and J 4 bases; nucleotides not matched to a gene: 8. In nucleotides, the CDR3 is TGTGCCAGCAGCCAAGGTTCCACTAGCGGGCTATACAATGAGCAGTTCTTC. Translating gives CASSQGSTSGLYNEQFF.

The genes are TRBV5-1 and TRBJ2-1; 8 bases line up with TRBD1. Germline V lookup: CDR1 SGHRS, CDR2 YFSETQ. CDR3 length: 15 residues. Losses at the gene ends were 2 bases for V and 10 bases for J; bases not matched to a gene: 11. The CDR3 loop is CASSFSYARDREQFF. In DNA form, the CDR3 reads TGCGCCAGCAGCTTTTCGTACGCCCGGGACAGGGAGCAGTTCTTC.

This chain connects TRBV3-1 (or the pseudogene TRBV3-2) to TRBJ1-6; D gene ambiguous. Trimming left V 2 bases short and J 9 bases short, with 17 bases between. The CDR3 totals 16 residues. Germline V gene data show CDR1 as LGHDT and CDR2 as YNNKEL (reference sequence). CDR3 nucleotide sequence: TGTGCCAGCAGCCAACCAGCAGGCCCCACCGGTTCACCCCTCCACTTT. Protein product: CASSQPAGPTGSPLHF.

For the CDR3, the DNA is TGTGCCAGTAGATTACCGGCCACAGATACGCAGTATTTT. Protein product: CASRLPATDTQYF. V gene TRBV19 combines with J gene TRBJ2-3; D remains unclear. Germline V gives CDR1 LNHDA, CDR2 SQIVND (reference sequence). The V and J ends lost 6 bases and 2 bases respectively, with 9 bases between them. This CDR3 comprises 13 residues.

The chain joins TRBV12-5 to TRBJ2-7, with D possibly being TRBD1 (6 bases). Germline loops: CDR1 LGHNT, CDR2 FRNRAP. The CDR3 has 13 amino acids. V shed 1 base and J shed 6 bases, with 10 bases lying between them. CDR3 in amino acids: CASGLAGHSEQYF. The CDR3, as DNA: TGTGCTAGTGGTTTGGCGGGACATTCCGAGCAGTACTTC.

The genes are TRBV7-8 and TRBJ1-5; tentative D call: TRBD1 (5 bases). This CDR3 contains 15 residues. V was shortened by 1 base and J by 4 bases, with 11 bases between the two germline ends. CDR1 and CDR2 (germline): SGHVS, FQNEAQ. The CDR3 loop reads CASSLVGETNQPQHF. The CDR3 DNA reads TGTGCCAGCAGCTTAGTGGGGGAAACTAATCAGCCCCAGCATTTT.

The chain links TRBV7-9 to TRBJ1-1, with TRBD1 matching over 10 bases. V lost 5 bases, J lost 5 bases, and 8 bases stayed unmatched. The CDR3 contains 15 residues. Per germline, CDR1 SEHNR and CDR2 FQNEAQ (reference sequence). The CDR3 bases are TGTGCCAGCAGCCCTGGGGGGACAGGGGTAACTGAAGCTTTCTTT. This translates into CASSPGGTGVTEAFF. The full variable domain, with the rest looked up from reference TRBV7-9 and TRBJ1-1, is DTGVSQNPRHKITKRGQNVTFRCDPISEHNRLYWYRQTLGQGPEFLTYFQNEAQLEKSRLLSDRFSAERPKGSFSTLEIQRTEQGDSAMYLCASSPGGTGVTEAFFGQGTRLTVV.

In DNA form, the CDR3 reads TGTGCCAGCAGCTTAGGTTTGCTGATTAGCCAAGCTAATGGGGCCCAGTACTTC. This translates into CASSLGLLISQANGAQYF. V and J are TRBV7-9 and TRBJ2-5, with unresolved D. The CDR3 covers 18 residues. The V end lost 1 base, the J end lost 9 bases, and 27 bases lay between the germline ends. CDR1 is SEHNR and CDR2 is FQNEAQ in the germline V gene (reference sequence). Full variable domain (remainder filled in from reference TRBV7-9 and TRBJ2-5): DTGVSQNPRHKITKRGQNVTFRCDPISEHNRLYWYRQTLGQGPEFLTYFQNEAQLEKSRLLSDRFSAERPKGSFSTLEIQRTEQGDSAMYLCASSLGLLISQANGAQYFGPGTRLLVL.

This clone turned up a few times. This rearrangement joins TRBV25-1 to TRBJ2-7; 12 bases are a match to TRBD2. The germline gives CDR1 MGHDK, CDR2 SYGVNS. V shed 8 bases, J shed 5 bases, and the junction held 4 bases outside the gene matches. The CDR3 has 13 amino acids. This CDR3 is CASATSGRNEQYF. CDR3 DNA sequence: TGTGCCAGCGCTACTAGCGGGAGGAACGAGCAGTACTTC.

The rearrangement uses TRBV4-2 and TRBJ1-6; 7 bases are a match to TRBD1. The CDR3 consists of 15 residues. V was clipped by 4 bases and J by 10 bases; unmatched bases: 10. CDR1 is LGHNA, CDR2 YNFKEQ, per germline. The CDR3 nucleotides are TGTGCCAGCAGCCGAGAGACAGGGTCGACATCACCCCTCCACTTT. Protein product: CASSRETGSTSPLHF.

The chain has TRBV3-1 (or the pseudogene TRBV3-2) and TRBJ2-3, with TRBD2 matching over 12 bases. The CDR3 sequence is 16 residues long. The junction had 7 bases not matched to a gene; V was cut back by 4 bases and J by 5 bases. Germline CDR1 and CDR2: LGHDT and YNNKEL (reference sequence). CDR3 sequence: CASSPSGLAGKDTQYF. The CDR3 DNA is TGTGCCAGCAGCCCCAGCGGACTAGCGGGGAAAGATACGCAGTATTTT.

V and J are TRBV7-2 and TRBJ1-6; tentatively, D is TRBD1 (5 bases). The V end lost 1 base, the J end lost 7 bases, and 11 bases lay between the germline ends. The CDR3 runs to 15 residues. Germline CDR1 SGHTA, CDR2 FQGNSA. This CDR3 reads CASSLVAGTNSPLHF. Here the CDR3 DNA reads TGTGCCAGCAGCTTAGTTGCAGGGACGAATTCACCCCTCCACTTT.

This chain joins TRBV3-1 (or the pseudogene TRBV3-2) and TRBJ2-7; D is unclear. The V end was cut by 4 bases, the J end by 5 bases, with 9 bases between. Germline V lookup: CDR1 LGHDT, CDR2 YNNKEL (reference sequence). The CDR3 is made up of 12 amino acids. The CDR3, as DNA: TGTGCCAGCAGCCTAGACCGGCACGAGCAGTACTTC. The encoded protein is CASSLDRHEQYF.

The chain carries TRBV3-1 (or the pseudogene TRBV3-2) and TRBJ1-5; TRBD1 matches 7 bases. The germline V gene has CDR1 LGHDT and CDR2 YNNKEL (reference sequence). The CDR3 is made up of 15 amino acids. With 0 bases clipped from V and 6 bases from J, the junction kept 5 bases outside the gene matches. The CDR3 DNA is TGTGCCAGCAGCCAAGATCGGCAGGGGGGTCAGCCCCAGCATTTT. It yields the protein CASSQDRQGGQPQHF.